The sequence of this T cell receptor beta chain was determined in a study of cytomegalovirus exposure and HLA in healthy donors. Study-level points and caveats: Reported findings show TCR beta sequences accurately forecast HLA-A and HLA-B alleles in most subjects. Prior analysis indicated that the majority of TCR beta V segments exhibited productivity approximately 87% or approximately 30% of the time.

The germline gives CDR1 SGHVS, CDR2 FQNEAQ. This CDR3 has 14 amino acids. The J segment lost 4 bases and the V segment lost 4 bases, leaving 4 bases of the junction unmatched. PCR primers comprised 60 Vbeta and 13 Jbeta primers. Method: immunoSEQ multiplex PCR; TCRdb's copy keeps in-frame clones and lacks some. The data hold roughly 20,000 clones, with roughly 75% observed a single time. Only a few counts were recorded for this clone. The antigen remains unidentified. The origin of this receptor is a man between 18 and 29 years old in good health and CMV-seronegative. The gene calls are TRBV7-8 and TRBJ2-1, with 7 bases fitting TRBD2. What was sequenced was PBMCs. The CDR3 DNA reads TGTGCCAGCAGCTCTAGCGGTATGTACAATGAGCAGTTCTTC. Translation gives CASSSSGMYNEQFF.